These 30 T cell receptor beta chains were all obtained from the same sample, sequenced in a study of neurological immune-mediated disorders. MiXCR was run by TCRdb on the 5' RACE reads, yielding one entry per CDR3 protein. The table records under 80,000 distinct CDR3 sequences, roughly 5% of them present only once. The sequenced sample was PBMCs. These receptors all come from a woman in her thirties with multiple sclerosis.

The rearrangement links TRBV20-1 to TRBJ1-5; 7 bases map to TRBD1. The trim removed 6 bases at V and 0 bases at J, leaving 11 bases unmatched. The CDR3 is 16 residues long. Germline-derived CDR1 and CDR2 are DFQATT and SNEGSKA (reference sequence). CDR3 loop: CSARPLQGYSNQPQHF. The CDR3 DNA is TGCAGTGCCAGACCACTACAGGGGTATAGCAATCAGCCCCAGCATTTT.

This clonotype was seen repeatedly, ten times or more. The genes are TRBV5-1 and TRBJ2-5, with a possible D match to TRBD2 (5 bases). Between the trimmed V and J ends, which lost 0 bases and 0 bases, there was a span of 12 bases. CDR3 length equals 16 residues. Germline lookup yields CDR1 SGHRS and CDR2 YFSETQ. The CDR3: CASSLAPRVNQETQYF. The DNA for the CDR3 is TGCGCCAGCAGCTTGGCCCCGCGGGTGAACCAAGAGACCCAGTACTTC.

This clonotype was seen ten or more times. The DNA for the CDR3 is TGTGCCAGCAGTTTGGGGGTACCCACAGATACGCAGTATTTT. This encodes CASSLGVPTDTQYF. V gene TRBV27 combines with J gene TRBJ2-3; D tentatively fits TRBD1 or TRBD2 (5 bases each). The CDR3 spans 14 residues. The germline CDR1 and CDR2 sequences are MNHEY and SMNVEV (reference sequence). V was trimmed by 3 bases and J by 2 bases, leaving 9 bases between them.

This clonotype was observed a few times. Germline is not matched at one junction end, which may reflect a read error. This sequence joins TRBV12-3 or TRBV12-4 and TRBJ1-5; no clear D gene. CDR3 length: 11 amino acids. The CDR3 sequence is CASSLSQPQNF. The DNA of the CDR3 is TGTGCCAGCAGTTTATCTCAGCCCCAGAATTTT.

The sample holds many counts of this clonotype. The junction differs from germline at one of its ends, possibly a read error. The V call is TRBV27, the J call TRBJ2-1; TRBD1 or TRBD2 may be the D gene (6 bases each). Per germline, CDR1 MNHEY and CDR2 SMNVEV (reference sequence). The CDR3 consists of 14 residues. As DNA, the CDR3 is TGTGCCAGCAGTCCGAAGGGGGGCTACTATGAGCAGTTCTTC. Encoded protein: CASSPKGGYYEQFF.

This clonotype was found a few times. The chain recombines TRBV12-3 or TRBV12-4 with TRBJ2-3, with D unclear. The CDR3 is 14 amino acids. Trimming shortened V by 3 bases and J by 2 bases, and 9 bases separated the two germline ends. CDR3 in DNA: TGTGCCAGCAGTTTGGTTCTAGTCACAGATACGCAGTATTTT. This encodes CASSLVLVTDTQYF.

This clonotype was seen a few times. The rearrangement links TRBV3-1 to TRBJ2-1; D might be TRBD2 (7 bases). This CDR3 is 13 amino acids long. Trimming left V 2 bases short and J 15 bases short, with 17 bases between. Germline CDR1 reads LGHDT; CDR2 reads YNNKEL (reference sequence). The CDR3 DNA reads TGTGCCAGCAGCCAAACCGACGGGGGGCCCTCGTTCTTC. Translated: CASSQTDGGPSFF.

In this sample, this clonotype turned up many times. The V gene is TRBV20-1, the J gene TRBJ1-1; D possibly corresponds to TRBD1 (6 bases). Trimming cost V 6 bases and J 5 bases, with 16 bases left between them. CDR3 length: 13 amino acids. CDR1 and CDR2 from the germline V gene are DFQATT and SNEGSKA (reference sequence). This CDR3 is CSANSGVGTEAFF. CDR3 nucleotide sequence: TGCAGTGCCAATTCAGGGGTTGGGACTGAAGCTTTCTTT.

This clonotype has ten or more counts. The germline gene is not matched at one end of the junction; a read error may be the cause. V and J are TRBV6-2 or TRBV6-3 and TRBJ1-5; TRBD1 aligns across 12 bases. From germline, CDR1 is MNHEY and CDR2 SVGEGT. The CDR3 is 16 amino acids. The CDR3 reads CASSYFGTGGSRPQNF. The CDR3 DNA is TGTGCCAGCAGTTACTTTGGGACAGGGGGCTCCAGGCCCCAGAATTTT.

This sequence joins TRBV3-1 and TRBJ1-1; the D is unclear. V was shortened by 1 base and J by 2 bases, with 11 bases between the two germline ends. Germline V gene data show CDR1 as LGHDT and CDR2 as YNNKEL (reference sequence). CDR3 length: 15 amino acids. CDR3 DNA: TGTGCCAGCAGCCAAGCCGCAAAGCTCAACACTGAAGCTTTCTTT. Protein: CASSQAAKLNTEAFF.

This clonotype was detected many times. J is TRBJ2-3 and V is TRBV7-2, with TRBD2 identical over 7 bases. The J segment lost 2 bases and the V segment lost 6 bases, leaving 5 bases of the junction unmatched. The CDR3 consists of 14 residues. The germline CDR1 and CDR2 sequences are SGHTA and FQGNSA. Here the CDR3 reads CASRGGVFTDTQYF. The DNA of the CDR3 is TGTGCCAGCAGGGGGGGGGTCTTCACAGATACGCAGTATTTT.

The table lists this clonotype with many counts. The chain is built from TRBV20-1 and TRBJ2-2, with TRBD2 matching over 9 bases. Losses at the gene ends were 3 bases for V and 2 bases for J; bases not matched to a gene: 1. This CDR3 has 14 amino acids. Germline loops: CDR1 DFQATT, CDR2 SNEGSKA (reference sequence). The CDR3 here is CSARGLANTGELFF. The CDR3 DNA sequence: TGCAGTGCTAGGGGACTAGCCAACACCGGGGAGCTGTTTTTT.

Remarks on this clonotype: The junction departs from germline at one end; a sequencing error may be responsible. V and J are TRBV20-1 and TRBJ1-5; maybe TRBD1 (6 bases). Per the germline V gene, CDR1 is DFQATT and CDR2 is SNEGSKA (reference sequence). The length of the CDR3 is 13 residues. The CDR3 sequence is CSARPGDNQPQNF. The CDR3 region has the DNA TGCAGTGCTAGACCGGGGGACAATCAGCCCCAGAATTTT.

This clonotype was found many times. V usage is TRBV18 and J usage is TRBJ2-2; TRBD1 is a possible D gene (6 bases). V was cut by 5 bases and J by 9 bases, with 10 bases left in between. Germline V gene sequence: CDR1 KGHSH, CDR2 LQKENI. The CDR3 runs to 12 residues. Written as DNA, the CDR3 is TGTGCCAGCTCAACAGGGACCAGGGAGCTGTTTTTT. The encoded protein is CASSTGTRELFF.

This clonotype has ten or more counts. The genes are TRBV10-3 and TRBJ1-1, with a possible D match to TRBD1 (6 bases). V was pared by 5 bases and J by 2 bases, with 12 bases between. The CDR3 has 14 residues. Germline assignment: CDR1 ENHRY and CDR2 SYGVKD. This CDR3 reads CAISYGGANTEAFF. The DNA of the CDR3 is TGTGCCATCAGTTATGGGGGGGCTAACACTGAAGCTTTCTTT.

This clonotype showed up many times. At one of its ends the junction is not consistent with the germline gene, which may arise from a read error. The CDR3 sequence: CASSYHTGYQGNSPLNF. CDR3 bases: TGTGCCAGCAGTTACCATACAGGGTATCAGGGTAATTCACCCCTCAACTTT. The chain links TRBV6-5 to TRBJ1-6; D is possibly TRBD1 (6 bases). Germline CDR1 MNHEY, CDR2 SVGAGI. CDR3 length: 17 amino acids.

In its sample, this clonotype was seen many times. The rearrangement uses TRBV6-4 and TRBJ2-1; the match to TRBD2 covers 10 bases. Germline V gives CDR1 MRHNA, CDR2 SNTAGT. CDR3 length equals 16 residues. V was pared by 3 bases and J by 7 bases, with 9 bases of the junction left unmatched. The CDR3 DNA sequence: TGTGCCAGCAGTGATAGGAGCGGGGGGGCCGGGAATGAGCAGTTCTTC. Protein product: CASSDRSGGAGNEQFF.

This clonotype came up many times. The chain has TRBV20-1 and TRBJ2-3; unclear D gene. Germline lookup yields CDR1 DFQATT and CDR2 SNEGSKA (reference sequence). V was clipped by 3 bases and J by 2 bases, with 12 bases between them. The CDR3 length is 14 residues. In nucleotides, the CDR3 is TGCAGTGCTAGCCCCACAGCTCTCACAGATACGCAGTATTTT. It is translated as CSASPTALTDTQYF.

This clonotype was detected a few times. Since a much larger clone is just one base distant, this may be a read error. DNA for the CDR3: TGTGCCATCACCACGGACTTGAATGAGCAGTTCTTC. Translated: CAITTDLNEQFF. J is TRBJ2-1 and V is TRBV10-3, with a possible D match to TRBD2 (5 bases). Trimming pared 7 bases from V and 7 bases from J, leaving 11 bases between. Germline V gene lookup returns CDR1 ENHRY and CDR2 SYGVKD. The CDR3 is 12 residues long.

This clonotype was counted at least ten times. This chain uses TRBV10-3 with TRBJ1-1; 10 nucleotides agree with TRBD1. The germline V gene encodes CDR1 ENHRY and CDR2 SYGVKD. Losses at the gene ends were 6 bases for V and 3 bases for J; bases not matched to a gene: 7. CDR3 length equals 15 residues. DNA for the CDR3: TGTGCCATCAGGGCCCCGGACAGGGGGGACACTGAAGCTTTCTTT. This codes for CAIRAPDRGDTEAFF.

This clonotype came up many times. The rearrangement links TRBV6-6 to TRBJ2-1; 9 positions match TRBD1. CDR3 length: 13 residues. Germline V gene sequence: CDR1 MNHNY, CDR2 SVGAGI (reference sequence). V gave up 6 bases and J gave up 7 bases; unmatched junction bases: 4. The CDR3 loop is CASSPQGANEQFF. Written as DNA, the CDR3 is TGTGCCAGCAGCCCACAGGGGGCTAATGAGCAGTTCTTC.

This clonotype is deemed medium-sized. The chain has TRBV21-1 and TRBJ2-7. TRBV21-1 is given as a pseudogene. The CDR3 extends over 12 amino acids. CDR3 sequence (DNA): TGTGCCAGCACCCCATTCTCCTACGAGCAGTACTTC. Translation: CASTPFSYEQYF.

This clonotype has at least ten counts. The V and J genes are TRBV28 and TRBJ1-1; 7 nucleotides agree with TRBD1. The CDR3 contains 15 residues. V lost 2 bases to trimming and J lost 3 bases; unmatched junction nucleotides: 6. Per the germline V gene, CDR1 is MDHEN and CDR2 is SYDVKM. CDR3 coding DNA: TGTGCCAGCAGTTTAGTCCAGGGGGGGGACACTGAAGCTTTCTTT. Amino acid sequence: CASSLVQGGDTEAFF.

The rearrangement links TRBV18 to TRBJ2-5; D is unclear. V was clipped by 6 bases and J by 5 bases, with 13 bases between them. The CDR3 is made up of 13 amino acids. The V gene's germline CDR1 is KGHSH and CDR2 LQKENI. CDR3 nucleotide sequence: TGTGCCAGCTCCACGATGGCCGGGGAGACCCAGTACTTC. This gives the protein CASSTMAGETQYF. The full variable domain, rest sourced from reference TRBV18 and TRBJ2-5, is NAGVMQNPRHLVRRRGQEARLRCSPMKGHSHVYWYRQLPEEGLKFMVYLQKENIIDESGMPKERFSAEFPKEGPSILRIQQVVRGDSAAYFCASSTMAGETQYFGPGTRLLVL.

Remarks on this clonotype: This could be a read error, since a much larger clone is one nucleotide away. The chain joins TRBV3-1 to TRBJ1-3; no clear D gene. The CDR3 has 13 amino acids. Germline V gene data show CDR1 as LGHDT and CDR2 as YNNKEL (reference sequence). The CDR3 DNA reads as TGTGTCAGCAGCCAGGTGGCTGGAAACACCATATATTTT. Its protein product is CVSSQVAGNTIYF.

This clonotype showed up many times. The CDR3 here is CASSLRSMNTEAFF. The CDR3 DNA reads as TGCGCCAGCAGCTTACGGAGCATGAACACTGAAGCTTTCTTT. The chain links TRBV5-1 to TRBJ1-1; D is uncertain. Looked up from germline, CDR1 is SGHRS and CDR2 is YFSETQ. The CDR3 consists of 14 residues. V was clipped by 2 bases and J by 0 bases, with 8 bases between them.

This clonotype was recorded at least ten times. The chain uses TRBV20-1 and TRBJ1-2; 10 bases align to TRBD1. Trimming at V came to 5 bases and at J to 8 bases, leaving 11 bases not matched to a gene. Germline CDR1 DFQATT, CDR2 SNEGSKA (reference sequence). This CDR3 has 14 amino acids. CDR3 sequence (DNA): TGCAGTGCTCCCTGGACAGGGGGTCCGGGAGGCTACACCTTC. Protein sequence: CSAPWTGGPGGYTF.

The sample holds a few counts of this clonotype. The rearrangement joins TRBV5-1 to TRBJ2-3; 9 bases fit TRBD2. V shed 3 bases and J 1 base; nucleotides not matched to a gene: 6. Per the germline V gene, CDR1 is SGHRS and CDR2 is YFSETQ. This CDR3 contains 16 residues. The CDR3 here is CASSSRAGGGTDTQYF. The DNA for the CDR3 is TGCGCCAGCAGCTCCAGAGCGGGGGGAGGCACAGATACGCAGTATTTT.

This clonotype was seen at least ten times. The rearrangement links TRBV12-3 or TRBV12-4 to TRBJ1-4, with unresolved D. This CDR3 comprises 13 residues. The germline V and J ends were trimmed by 1 base and 7 bases, with 7 bases remaining between them. CDR3: CASSLGSSEKLFF. DNA of the CDR3: TGTGCCAGCAGTTTAGGTTCCAGTGAAAAACTGTTTTTT.

In regard to this clonotype: The junction does not match germline at one end; this may be a read error. The chain has TRBV11-2 and TRBJ1-5; TRBD1 agrees at 10 bases. The CDR3 is made up of 15 amino acids. The germline V gene encodes CDR1 SGHAT and CDR2 FQNNGV. CDR3 DNA sequence: TGTGCCAGCAGCCCGGGACAGGGGAATAGACAGCCCCAGAATTTT. Protein product: CASSPGQGNRQPQNF. Full variable domain (missing parts from reference TRBV11-2 and TRBJ1-5): EAGVAQSPRYKIIEKRQSVAFWCNPISGHATLYWYQQILGQGPKLLIQFQNNGVVDDSQLPKDRFSAERLKGVDSTLKIQPAKLEDSAVYLCASSPGQGNRQPQNFGDGTRLSIL.